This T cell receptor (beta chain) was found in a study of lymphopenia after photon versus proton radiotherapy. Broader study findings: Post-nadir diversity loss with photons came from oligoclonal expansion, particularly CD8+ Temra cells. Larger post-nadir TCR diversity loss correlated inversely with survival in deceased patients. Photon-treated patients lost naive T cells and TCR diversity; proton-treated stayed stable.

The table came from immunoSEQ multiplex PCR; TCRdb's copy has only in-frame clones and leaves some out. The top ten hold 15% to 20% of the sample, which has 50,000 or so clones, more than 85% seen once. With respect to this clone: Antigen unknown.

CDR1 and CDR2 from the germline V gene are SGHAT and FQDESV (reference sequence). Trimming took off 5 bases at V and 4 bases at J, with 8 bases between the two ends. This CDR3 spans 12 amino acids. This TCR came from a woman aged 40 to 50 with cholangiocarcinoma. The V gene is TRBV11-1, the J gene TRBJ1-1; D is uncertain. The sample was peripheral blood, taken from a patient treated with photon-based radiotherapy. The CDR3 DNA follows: TGTGCCAGCAGCCTCATAAGCACTGAAGCTTTCTTT. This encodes CASSLISTEAFF.